These 9 T cell receptor beta chains share one sample of origin, sequenced in a study of blood T cell repertoires in COVID-19. This table comes from immunoSEQ multiplex PCR, and its TCRdb copy is limited to in-frame clones, with some not included. In the table there are 150,000 to 200,000 clones, 87% of which are singletons. Source material: PBMCs or T cells enriched from blood (not recorded which). These receptors originate from a human donor with acute COVID-19. The donor label of this sample is uncertain.

The V call is TRBV6-1, the J call TRBJ2-7, with a tentative D call TRBD2 (5 bases). CDR1 is MNHNS and CDR2 is SASEGT in the germline V gene. The CDR3 has 13 amino acids. Trimming took 2 bases from V and 6 from J, leaving 11 bases between them. CDR3 residues: CASSEMGSPEQYF. In DNA, the CDR3 is TGTGCCAGCAGTGAAATGGGGAGTCCCGAGCAGTACTTC.

The V call is TRBV9, the J call TRBJ2-1; 11 bases are shared with TRBD1. CDR1 is SGDLS and CDR2 is YYNGEE in the germline V gene. The CDR3 consists of 14 residues. The J segment lost 9 bases and the V segment lost 0 bases, leaving 2 bases of the junction unmatched. The CDR3 is CASSVEGTGGEQFF. The CDR3 DNA reads as TGTGCCAGCAGCGTAGAGGGGACAGGGGGTGAGCAGTTCTTC.

The CDR3 protein is CATHGGGQETQYF. The CDR3 coding sequence is TGTGCCACTCATGGCGGGGGCCAAGAGACCCAGTACTTC. The V call is TRBV10-3, the J call TRBJ2-5; 7 nucleotides agree with TRBD2. The V segment lost 10 bases and the J segment 1 base; nucleotides outside the gene matches: 6. CDR1 is ENHRY and CDR2 is SYGVKD in the germline V gene. The CDR3 runs to 13 residues.

This clone showed up just once. V gene TRBV5-1 combines with J gene TRBJ2-5; TRBD1 matches at 7 bases. The V segment lost 4 bases and the J segment 4 bases; nucleotides outside the gene matches: 10. This CDR3 spans 15 amino acids. The germline gives CDR1 SGHRS, CDR2 YFSETQ. In DNA form, the CDR3 reads TGCGCCAGCAGCACGGGACAGCGCACGGCAGAGACCCAGTACTTC. This translates into CASSTGQRTAETQYF.

This chain joins TRBV3-1 (or the pseudogene TRBV3-2) and TRBJ1-2; 9 bases match TRBD1. Germline V gene data show CDR1 as LGHDT and CDR2 as YNNKEL (reference sequence). V lost 0 bases to trimming and J lost 5 bases; unmatched junction nucleotides: 7. The CDR3 length is 16 residues. The CDR3 loop is CASSQDWRGTGYGYTF. The CDR3 DNA is TGTGCCAGCAGCCAAGATTGGCGGGGGACAGGGTATGGCTACACCTTC.

The V and J genes are TRBV28 and TRBJ1-4, with a weak D call TRBD1 (6 bases). Germline CDR1 reads MDHEN; CDR2 reads SYDVKM. Trimming cost V 6 bases and J 8 bases, with 13 bases left between them. The CDR3 has 13 amino acids. The CDR3 region is CASSPTDREKLFF. CDR3 nucleotide sequence: TGTGCCAGCAGCCCCACTGACAGGGAAAAACTGTTTTTT.

This clone was counted a few times. V gene TRBV3-1 (or the pseudogene TRBV3-2) combines with J gene TRBJ1-2; 7 bases agree with TRBD1. The germline CDR1 and CDR2 sequences are LGHDT and YNNKEL (reference sequence). The CDR3 is 15 residues long. V gave up 1 base and J gave up 7 bases; unmatched junction bases: 9. The CDR3 is CASSQGPEGAAGYTF. The CDR3, as DNA: TGTGCCAGCAGCCAAGGTCCTGAGGGGGCGGCTGGCTACACCTTC.

The V call is TRBV18, the J call TRBJ2-1; D unclear. Per germline, CDR1 KGHSH and CDR2 LQKENI. The CDR3 sequence is 14 residues long. V was trimmed by 2 bases and J by 9 bases, leaving 14 bases between them. CDR3 sequence reads: CASSPASGTIEQFF. For the CDR3, the DNA is TGTGCCAGCTCACCAGCGTCGGGTACAATTGAGCAGTTCTTC.

The rearrangement joins TRBV12-2 to TRBJ2-7; the DNA was not used to check the table's D call, TRBD2. TRBV12-2 is termed a pseudogene. The CDR3 spans 16 residues. CDR3 in amino acids: CASRHPSGGFPYEQYF. DNA of the CDR3: TGTGCAAGTCGCCACCCTAGCGGGGGATTCCCCTACGAGCAGTACTTC.